A single sample is the source of the 13 T cell receptor beta chains below, sequenced in a study of T cells in localized non-small cell lung cancer. Measured with immunoSEQ multiplex PCR; TCRdb has only the in-frame clones, and not every one. Of 30,000 to 35,000 clones listed, around nine tenths are singletons. Source: peripheral blood, taken before any cancer treatment. The receptors here all came from a woman aged 40-75 years with stage I lung adenocarcinoma.

CDR3 residues: CASSLSGRVGDTQYF. DNA for the CDR3: TGTGCCAGCAGCTTAAGTGGTAGAGTGGGAGATACGCAGTATTTT. The V and J genes are TRBV11-2 and TRBJ2-3, with no clear D. Germline CDR1 SGHAT, CDR2 FQNNGV. This CDR3 spans 15 amino acids. Trimming cost V 2 bases and J 5 bases, with 14 bases left between them.

This clone was detected only once. The chain employs TRBV11-2 and TRBJ2-7; D is undetermined. The CDR3 sequence is 13 residues long. Germline V lookup: CDR1 SGHAT, CDR2 FQNNGV. With 0 bases removed from V and 3 bases from J, the gap between germline ends came to 6 bases. DNA of the CDR3: TGTGCCAGCAGCTTAGAAGCCCTCTACGAGCAGTACTTC. This gives the protein CASSLEALYEQYF. The variable domain in full, completed from reference TRBV11-2 and TRBJ2-7, reads EAGVAQSPRYKIIEKRQSVAFWCNPISGHATLYWYQQILGQGPKLLIQFQNNGVVDDSQLPKDRFSAERLKGVDSTLKIQPAKLEDSAVYLCASSLEALYEQYFGPGTRLTVT.

The CDR3 DNA is TGTGCCAGCAGGAAACTAGCGGGGGGGCCCCAAGAGACCCAGTACTTC. Amino acid sequence: CASRKLAGGPQETQYF. This chain uses TRBV7-2 with TRBJ2-5, with 13 bases fitting TRBD2. V lost 6 bases, J lost 1 base, and 5 bases stayed unmatched. This CDR3 is 16 amino acids long. From germline, CDR1 is SGHTA and CDR2 FQGNSA.

This clone is a singleton in its sample. The rearrangement uses TRBV6-5 and TRBJ2-7; D not resolved. CDR1 and CDR2 (germline): MNHEY, SVGAGI. V dropped 2 bases and J dropped 3 bases, with 8 bases sitting between them. The CDR3 length is 13 residues. The CDR3 nucleotides are TGTGCCAGCAGTTACCAGGCCGACTACGAGCAGTACTTC. It translates to CASSYQADYEQYF.

V and J are TRBV4-3 and TRBJ2-3; TRBD2 agrees at 11 bases. The CDR3 contains 15 residues. From germline, CDR1 is LGHNA and CDR2 YSLEER. V was clipped by 1 base and J by 4 bases; unmatched bases: 1. CDR3: CASSQVSGGADTQYF. The CDR3 nucleotides are TGCGCCAGCAGCCAAGTTAGCGGGGGGGCAGATACGCAGTATTTT.

The V call is TRBV9, the J call TRBJ2-5, with TRBD2 identical over 8 bases. The junction had 4 bases not matched to a gene; V was cut back by 4 bases and J by 5 bases. Germline V gives CDR1 SGDLS, CDR2 YYNGEE. The CDR3 runs 13 residues. The CDR3 bases are TGTGCCAGCAGCCCGGGACTAGTTGAGACCCAGTACTTC. As protein: CASSPGLVETQYF.

This chain joins TRBV5-6 and TRBJ2-1; D is perhaps TRBD1 (6 bases). The CDR3 is made up of 14 amino acids. Germline CDR1 is SGHDT and CDR2 is YYEEEE. Between the trimmed V and J ends, which lost 0 bases and 12 bases, there was a span of 16 bases. CDR3: CASSLGGLATGQFF. CDR3 nucleotide sequence: TGTGCCAGCAGCTTGGGGGGCCTTGCGACAGGGCAGTTCTTC.

In this sample, this clone turned up a few times. The chain recombines TRBV7-9 with TRBJ1-2; D gene uncertain. Germline-derived CDR1 and CDR2 are SEHNR and FQNEAQ (reference sequence). Trimming cost V 3 bases and J 4 bases, with 12 bases left between them. The CDR3 covers 14 residues. This CDR3 is CASSLGGPLYGYTF. The CDR3 coding sequence is TGTGCCAGCAGCTTGGGAGGACCGCTCTATGGCTACACCTTC.

The chain combines TRBV5-6 with TRBJ2-1, with TRBD1 identical over 7 bases. V shed 0 bases and J 8 bases; nucleotides not matched to a gene: 11. Germline CDR1 SGHDT, CDR2 YYEEEE. The CDR3 is 16 residues long. This CDR3 is CASSLGHDREYDEQFF. CDR3 DNA: TGTGCCAGCAGCTTGGGACATGACAGGGAATACGATGAGCAGTTCTTC.

The chain links TRBV7-8 to TRBJ1-2; D unclear. V lost 2 bases to trimming and J lost 0 bases, with 10 bases between them. CDR1 is SGHVS, CDR2 FQNEAQ, per germline. CDR3 length: 15 amino acids. This CDR3 reads CASSLTHPSNYGYTF. The CDR3 region has the DNA TGTGCCAGCAGCTTAACCCACCCATCTAACTATGGCTACACCTTC.

The chain couples TRBV5-4 to TRBJ2-7; 7 positions agree with TRBD1. This CDR3 spans 16 amino acids. Germline values: CDR1 SGHNT, CDR2 YYREEE (reference sequence). Trimming at V came to 1 base and at J to 7 bases, leaving 14 bases not matched to a gene. CDR3 in amino acids: CASSLKIRTGIGEQYF. In nucleotides, the CDR3 is TGTGCCAGCAGCTTGAAAATCCGGACAGGAATTGGTGAGCAGTACTTC.

The V and J genes are TRBV27 and TRBJ1-5; D not certain. The CDR3 sequence is 14 residues long. Deletions cut 6 bases from V and 0 bases from J, with 9 bases between. Germline V gives CDR1 MNHEY, CDR2 SMNVEV (reference sequence). The CDR3 DNA reads as TGTGCCAGCAGGTCAGTCTATAGCAATCAGCCCCAGCATTTT. Translation gives CASRSVYSNQPQHF.

The chain uses TRBV6-6 and TRBJ2-2; a possible D gene is TRBD2 (5 bases). V shed 11 bases and J shed 4 bases, with 17 bases lying between them. The CDR3 length is 14 residues. The germline CDR1 and CDR2 sequences are MNHNY and SVGAGI (reference sequence). This CDR3 reads CAGSGSSSTGELFF. DNA of the CDR3: TGTGCCGGGTCGGGGTCCTCGAGCACCGGGGAGCTGTTTTTT.